This T cell receptor beta chain was profiled in a study of blood T cell repertoires in COVID-19. The wider study: Whether acute or convalescent, the COVID-19 samples came from the United States, Italy and Spain. PBMCs, B-cell-depleted T cells, or T cells were the source of the cDNA or gDNA that made up the material.

Per the study methods: By means of reference gene primer amplification, nucleated cell counts were estimated. Sequenced by immunoSEQ multiplex PCR; TCRdb stores in-frame clones only, minus some. V, J and clone size are those of that table, while D and trimming were read from the DNA. This table holds 260,000 or so clones, roughly 82% found once. This CDR3 region has 14 residues. J gave up 5 bases and V 4 bases, and 3 bases lay outside the gene matches. Germline V gene sequence: CDR1 WNHNN, CDR2 SYGVQD (reference sequence). The sample was peripheral blood. The sequence derives from a woman between 65 and 79 years old with acute or convalescent COVID-19. The chain combines TRBV10-1 with TRBJ1-1, with 11 bases identical to TRBD1. CDR3 residues: CASSVGTGGTEAFF. CDR3 sequence (DNA): TGCGCCAGCAGTGTGGGGACAGGGGGGACTGAAGCTTTCTTT.